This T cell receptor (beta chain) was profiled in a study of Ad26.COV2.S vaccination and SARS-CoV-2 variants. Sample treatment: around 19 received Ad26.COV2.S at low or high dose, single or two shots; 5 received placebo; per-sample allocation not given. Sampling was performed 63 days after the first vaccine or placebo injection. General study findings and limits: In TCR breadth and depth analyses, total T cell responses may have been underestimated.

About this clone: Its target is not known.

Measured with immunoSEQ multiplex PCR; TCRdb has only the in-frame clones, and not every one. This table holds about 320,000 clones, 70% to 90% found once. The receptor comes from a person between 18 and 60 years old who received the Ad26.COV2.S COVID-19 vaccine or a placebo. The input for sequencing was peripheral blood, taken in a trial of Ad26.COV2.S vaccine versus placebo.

The CDR3 coding sequence is TGTGCCTGGATACCTAGCGGGGGCCACAATGAGCAGTTCTTC. Translation: CAWIPSGGHNEQFF. The J gene is TRBJ2-1, the V gene TRBV30; 10 bases line up with TRBD2. The V gene's germline CDR1 is GTSNPN and CDR2 SVGIG (reference sequence). The CDR3 runs to 14 residues. J was trimmed by 5 bases and V by 4 bases; bases with no gene match: 5.